Shown below are 7 T cell receptor beta chains from a single sample sequenced in a study of T cell responses to AZD1222 COVID-19 vaccine. The method was immunoSEQ multiplex PCR; TCRdb's version includes in-frame clones alone and lacks a portion of them. The profile shows approximately 110,000 clones, 75% to 90% of them singletons. The sequencing here drew on peripheral blood, taken 28 days after the second AZD1222 dose. Source of these receptors: an adult who received the AZD1222 COVID-19 vaccine.

The chain links TRBV11-2 to TRBJ2-2, with D uncertain. The germline V gene has CDR1 SGHAT and CDR2 FQNNGV. This CDR3 is 14 amino acids long. The V end lost 1 base, the J end lost 7 bases, and 10 bases lay between the germline ends. The CDR3 DNA reads as TGTGCCAGCAGCTTAGTTAGGCGATACGGGGAGCTGTTTTTT. This translates into CASSLVRRYGELFF.

The chain has TRBV12-3 or TRBV12-4 and TRBJ1-1; D unresolved. CDR3 size: 13 residues. V was clipped by 8 bases and J by 5 bases, with 15 bases between them. Here the CDR3 DNA reads TGTGCCAGCCTCCTCGGGCGTTGGACTGAAGCTTTCTTT. It yields the protein CASLLGRWTEAFF.

The V call is TRBV28, the J call TRBJ2-7; D is perhaps TRBD1 (5 bases). The CDR3 has 14 amino acids. CDR1 and CDR2 (germline): MDHEN, SYDVKM. The V end was cut by 2 bases, the J end by 2 bases, with 10 bases between. The DNA of the CDR3 is TGTGCCAGCAGTTTACAGGGTTCAACCTACGAGCAGTACTTC. It codes for CASSLQGSTYEQYF.

On this clone: This same CDR3 is encoded by further DNA sequences in the sample. The CDR3 sequence: CASSYSGGPYNEQFF. CDR3 nucleotide sequence: TGTGCCAGCAGTTATAGCGGGGGGCCCTACAATGAGCAGTTCTTC. The V gene is TRBV27, the J gene TRBJ2-1; 10 bases fit TRBD2. The V segment lost 4 bases and the J segment 2 bases; nucleotides outside the gene matches: 2. CDR3 size: 15 residues. CDR1 MNHEY and CDR2 SMNVEV come from the germline V gene (reference sequence).

This clone was seen a single time. The chain joins TRBV27 to TRBJ1-6; TRBD1 agrees at 9 bases. J lost 5 bases, V lost 7 bases, and 15 bases had no gene match. Looked up from germline, CDR1 is MNHEY and CDR2 is SMNVEV (reference sequence). The CDR3 is 18 amino acids. The CDR3 spells CASNALGDRDIHNSPLHF. DNA for the CDR3: TGTGCCAGCAACGCGCTTGGGGACAGGGATATCCATAATTCACCCCTCCACTTT.

The V gene is TRBV19, the J gene TRBJ1-2, with TRBD1 matching 7 bases. The CDR3 spans 14 residues. V was clipped by 6 bases and J by 4 bases; unmatched bases: 8. Germline V CDR1 and CDR2: LNHDA, SQIVND (reference sequence). Here the CDR3 reads CASSEAGTAYGYTF. CDR3 nucleotide sequence: TGTGCCAGTAGCGAAGCCGGGACAGCCTATGGCTACACCTTC.

The rearrangement joins TRBV10-2 to TRBJ2-7; 16 nucleotides align to TRBD2. CDR3 length: 19 residues. Germline CDR1 and CDR2: WSHSY and SAAADI. V was pared by 4 bases and J by 5 bases, with 14 bases of the junction left unmatched. CDR3 sequence: CASSGGTSGGGREWNEQYF. The CDR3 coding sequence is TGCGCCAGCAGTGGCGGGACTAGCGGGGGGGGCCGAGAATGGAACGAGCAGTACTTC.